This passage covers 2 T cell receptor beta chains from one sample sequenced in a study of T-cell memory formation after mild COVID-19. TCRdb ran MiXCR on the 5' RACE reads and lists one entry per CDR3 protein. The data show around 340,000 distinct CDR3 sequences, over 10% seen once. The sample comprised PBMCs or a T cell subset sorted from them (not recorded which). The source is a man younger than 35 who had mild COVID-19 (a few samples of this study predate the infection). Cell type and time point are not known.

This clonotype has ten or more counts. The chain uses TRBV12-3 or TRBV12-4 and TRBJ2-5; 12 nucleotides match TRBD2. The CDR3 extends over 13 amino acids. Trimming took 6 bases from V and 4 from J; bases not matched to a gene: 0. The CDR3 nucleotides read TGTGCCAGCAGGACTAGCGGGGGAGAGACCCAGTACTTC. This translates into CASRTSGGETQYF.

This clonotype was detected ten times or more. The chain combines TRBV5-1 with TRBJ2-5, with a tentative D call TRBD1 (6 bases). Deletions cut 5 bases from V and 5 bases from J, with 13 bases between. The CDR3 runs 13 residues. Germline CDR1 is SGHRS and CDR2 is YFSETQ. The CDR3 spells CASRAGARETQYF. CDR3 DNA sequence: TGCGCCAGCAGGGCAGGGGCACGGGAGACCCAGTACTTC.